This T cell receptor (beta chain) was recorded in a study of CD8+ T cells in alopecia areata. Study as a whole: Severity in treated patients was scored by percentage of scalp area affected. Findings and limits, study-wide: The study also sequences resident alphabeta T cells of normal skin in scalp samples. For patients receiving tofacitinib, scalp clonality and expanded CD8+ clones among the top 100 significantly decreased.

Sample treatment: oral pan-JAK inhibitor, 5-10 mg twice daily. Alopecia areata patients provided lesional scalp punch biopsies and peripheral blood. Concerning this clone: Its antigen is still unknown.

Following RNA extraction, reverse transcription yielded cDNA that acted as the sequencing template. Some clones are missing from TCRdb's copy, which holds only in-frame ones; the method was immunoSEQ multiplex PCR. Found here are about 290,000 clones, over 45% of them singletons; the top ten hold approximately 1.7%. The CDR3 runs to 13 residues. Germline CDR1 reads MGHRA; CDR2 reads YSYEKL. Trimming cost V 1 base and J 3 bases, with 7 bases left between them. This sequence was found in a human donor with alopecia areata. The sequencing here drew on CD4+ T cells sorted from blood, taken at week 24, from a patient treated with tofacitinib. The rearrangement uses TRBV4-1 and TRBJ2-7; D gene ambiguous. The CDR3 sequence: CASSQVHLYEQYF. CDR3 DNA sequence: TGCGCCAGCAGCCAAGTTCATCTCTACGAGCAGTACTTC.